A selection of T cell receptor beta chains follows, all from one sample in a study of blood T cell repertoires in COVID-19. The data were produced by immunoSEQ multiplex PCR, yet TCRdb's version contains in-frame clones alone and is incomplete. This table holds about 250,000 clones, over 80% found once. The sample comprised peripheral blood. Source of these receptors: a human donor in a cohort sampled during active COVID-19. CDR3s include the opening cysteine and the closing phenylalanine or tryptophan. The D gene is left open where the match is weak. Not every row has a clone size; where given, it reads once, few, many or a size class.

v_gene,abundance,d_gene,j_gene,CDR3aa,CDR3nt
TRBV7-9,-,-,TRBJ2-1,CASSLKTQTNEQFF,TGTGCCAGCAGCTTAAAGACGCAGACTAATGAGCAGTTCTTC
TRBV5-6,once,TRBD2,TRBJ2-3,CASRELAGGRTDTQYF,TGTGCCAGCAGGGAACTAGCGGGGGGAAGGACAGATACGCAGTATTTT
TRBV6-1,-,-,TRBJ2-7,CASSEAPEGEQYF,TGTGCCAGCAGTGAAGCACCGGAGGGCGAGCAGTACTTC
TRBV28,-,-,TRBJ1-4,CASSSRQGSFNEKLFF,TGTGCCAGCAGTTCCAGGCAGGGGTCTTTTAATGAAAAACTGTTTTTT
TRBV18,few,-,TRBJ1-2,CASSRDSDYGYTF,TGTGCCAGCTCGCGTGACAGTGACTATGGCTACACCTTC
TRBV5-6,-,TRBD2,TRBJ2-7,CASRDGLAGIYEQYF,TGTGCCAGCAGGGACGGACTAGCGGGAATCTACGAGCAGTACTTC
TRBV15,-,-,TRBJ1-1,CATSGPTGTFNTEAFF,TGTGCCACCAGCGGCCCTACCGGGACTTTTAACACTGAAGCTTTCTTT
TRBV5-1,-,TRBD2,TRBJ2-1,CASSLSLAEYNEQFF,TGCGCCAGCAGCTTATCCCTAGCGGAGTACAATGAGCAGTTCTTC
TRBV24-1,many,-,TRBJ2-5,CATSEASQETQYF,TGTGCCACCAGTGAGGCCAGCCAAGAGACCCAGTACTTC
TRBV27,once,-,TRBJ2-5,CASSLVAVETQYF,TGTGCCAGCAGTTTAGTTGCGGTGGAGACCCAGTACTTC
TRBV4-2,-,TRBD1,TRBJ2-7,CASSHPPGQGAYEQYF,TGTGCCAGCAGCCATCCCCCGGGACAGGGGGCCTACGAGCAGTACTTC
TRBV6-2/TRBV6-3,-,-,TRBJ2-7,CASSYRYEQYF,TGTGCCAGCAGTTACCGGTACGAGCAGTACTTC
TRBV5-1,many,TRBD1,TRBJ2-5,CASTSTGAQETQYF,TGCGCCAGCACCTCGACAGGGGCGCAAGAGACCCAGTACTTC
TRBV20-1,-,-,TRBJ1-2,CSARDILDYTF,TGCAGTGCTCGGGACATCCTCGACTACACCTTC
TRBV24-1,-,TRBD1,TRBJ1-4,CATSDGQGDNEKLFF,TGTGCCACCAGTGATGGACAGGGTGATAATGAAAAACTGTTTTTT
TRBV6-5,once,-,TRBJ2-3,CASSGLRRGKYF,TGTGCCAGCAGCGGGCTAAGGCGGGGAAAGTATTTT
TRBV5-1,-,-,TRBJ2-3,CASSLWRQADTQYF,TGCGCCAGCAGCTTGTGGCGCCAGGCAGATACGCAGTATTTT
TRBV19,-,-,TRBJ1-5,CASTPSQGGSNQPQHF,TGTGCCAGTACCCCTAGCCAAGGGGGAAGCAATCAGCCCCAGCATTTT
TRBV9,-,-,TRBJ1-6,CASSVALQSPLHF,TGTGCCAGCAGCGTAGCCCTCCAGTCACCCCTCCACTTT
TRBV9,once,-,TRBJ1-2,CASSDTGINYGYTF,TGTGCCAGCAGCGATACAGGGATTAACTATGGCTACACCTTC
TRBV5-1,-,TRBD2,TRBJ2-3,CASSLGPGGPGDTQYF,TGCGCCAGCAGCTTGGGTCCGGGAGGGCCAGGGGATACGCAGTATTTT
TRBV25-1,-,-,TRBJ1-2,CASSDAGDYGYTF,TGTGCCAGCAGTGACGCAGGGGACTATGGCTACACCTTC
TRBV27,-,TRBD1,TRBJ2-1,CASSPGQGSYNEQFF,TGTGCCAGCAGCCCCGGACAGGGGTCCTACAATGAGCAGTTCTTC
TRBV4-1,-,TRBD1,TRBJ2-5,CASSQESAGGDSETQYF,TGCGCCAGCAGCCAAGAATCGGCAGGGGGCGATTCAGAGACCCAGTACTTC
TRBV2,-,-,TRBJ2-5,CASLLTGFTGETQYF,TGTGCCAGCTTATTGACTGGCTTCACGGGGGAGACCCAGTACTTC
TRBV19,-,-,TRBJ2-7,CASSIVSAGAYEQYF,TGTGCCAGTAGTATAGTGTCAGCCGGGGCCTACGAGCAGTACTTC
TRBV27,-,-,TRBJ2-5,CASSSSTGGVRVAQYF,TGTGCCAGCAGTTCCTCGACAGGTGGGGTAAGAGTGGCCCAGTACTTC
TRBV9,once,TRBD2,TRBJ2-7,CASSTSGGNSYEQYF,TGTGCCAGCAGCACGAGCGGGGGAAACTCCTACGAGCAGTACTTC
TRBV6-5,-,TRBD1,TRBJ1-5,CASKGTGWDQPQHF,TGTGCCAGCAAGGGGACAGGGTGGGATCAGCCCCAGCATTTT